The TCR beta chain described here comes from a study of regulatory T cells in long-lasting Graves disease. The TCR beta library used iRepertoire HTBI primers with Arm-PCR amplification of CDR3. TCRdb recomputed calls from the multiplex PCR reads with MiXCR, one row per CDR3 protein. The sample comprises 700,000 or so distinct CDR3 sequences, 30% of which are singletons, and roughly 40% rests with the top ten. Study-level results: New patients shared fewer public clonotypes (about 1,000) than persistent patients did (over 2,500).

V lost 2 bases and J lost 7, with 17 bases in between. Germline values: CDR1 SGHTA, CDR2 FQGTGA. The CDR3 is 15 amino acids. The time point denotes: persistent/refractory GD, antithyroid drugs over 5 years with positive TRAb. PBMC RNA served as the TCR library source. To note about this clonotype: Its antigen is unidentified.

The sample consisted of peripheral blood mononuclear cells (PBMCs), taken when the disease was refractory, from a patient treated with antithyroid drugs. V and J are TRBV7-3 and TRBJ2-5, with D possibly matching TRBD2 (7 bases). The TCR originated in a female donor with Graves disease. The CDR3 protein is CASSLDRTGRGTQYF. The CDR3 DNA follows: TGTGCCAGCAGCTTAGACCGTACAGGGAGGGGGACCCAGTACTTC.